The present T cell receptor (beta chain) was sequenced within a study of blood T cell repertoires in COVID-19. The overall study: COVID-19 samples from acute and convalescent phases originated in the United States, Italy and Spain. PBMCs, B-cell-depleted T cells, or T cells provided the cDNA or gDNA that made up the material.

Germline V gives CDR1 MDHEN, CDR2 SYDVKM. The CDR3 is 15 amino acids. The germline V and J ends were trimmed by 1 base and 6 bases, with 14 bases remaining between them. In the original processing: Scientists estimated how many nucleated cells there were by amplifying reference gene primers. Only in-frame clones appear in the TCRdb table, and some are missing; sequencing was by immunoSEQ multiplex PCR. V and J calls and clone size follow that table, whereas D and trimming were derived from the DNA. The data hold 50,000 to 65,000 clones, with almost 95% observed a single time. This receptor was identified in a middle-aged man with active COVID-19. This chain uses TRBV28 with TRBJ2-3; TRBD1 is a possible D gene (5 bases). The sequencing input was peripheral blood. The CDR3 DNA reads TGTGCCAGCAGTTTATCAAACAGGCCGCCGGATACGCAGTATTTT. Translated: CASSLSNRPPDTQYF. Variable domain in full (rest from reference TRBV28 and TRBJ2-3): DVKVTQSSRYLVKRTGEKVFLECVQDMDHENMFWYRQDPGLGLRLIYFSYDVKMKEKGDIPEGYSVSREKKERFSLILESASTNQTSMYLCASSLSNRPPDTQYFGPGTRLTVL.